A selection of T cell receptor beta chains follows, all from one sample in a study of siplizumab effects on memory and regulatory T cells. Assay used: immunoSEQ multiplex PCR; TCRdb lists only in-frame clones, some missing. Here the sample spans about 100,000 clones, 85% to 95% being singletons. Sequencing was done on a sample of non-Treg CD4+ T cells sorted from blood. All receptors derive from a human donor in good health. Both conserved end residues are part of each CDR3. D genes are given only for firm matches. The size field is filled for only some rows; it gives once, few, many or a size class.

CDR3 protein	CDR3 DNA	V gene	clone size	D gene	J gene
CASRARGTAESYTF	TGCGCCAGCAGGGCCCGAGGGACAGCCGAAAGCTACACCTTC	TRBV4-1	NA	TRBD1	TRBJ1-2
CAWSQLGRITGANVLTF	TGTGCCTGGAGTCAATTGGGCAGGATTACTGGGGCCAACGTCCTGACTTTC	TRBV30	once	NA	TRBJ2-6
CASSIRDTQYF	TGTGCCAGCAGTATCAGAGATACGCAGTATTTT	TRBV2	NA	NA	TRBJ2-3
CASSLGGYSNQPQHF	TGCGCCAGCAGCTTGGGGGGCTATAGCAATCAGCCCCAGCATTTT	TRBV5-1	NA	NA	TRBJ1-5
CASSLGQYEQYF	TGCGCCAGCAGCTTAGGCCAATACGAGCAGTACTTC	TRBV5-1	NA	NA	TRBJ2-7
CASSLDRINYGYTF	TGTGCCAGCAGCTTGGACAGGATTAACTATGGCTACACCTTC	TRBV5-4	NA	NA	TRBJ1-2
CASSLKQRGNEQFF	TGTGCCAGCAGTTTAAAGCAACGGGGAAATGAGCAGTTCTTC	TRBV27	NA	NA	TRBJ2-1
CASSYSVTGTHYGYTF	TGTGCCAGCAGTTACTCGGTGACAGGGACACACTATGGCTACACCTTC	TRBV6-5	NA	TRBD1	TRBJ1-2
CSAGLAGRGTQYF	TGCAGCGCCGGACTAGCGGGACGGGGGACCCAGTACTTC	TRBV29-1	NA	TRBD2	TRBJ2-5
CASSTRGAAYEQYF	TGTGCCAGTAGTACGCGGGGGGCGGCCTACGAGCAGTACTTC	TRBV19	NA	TRBD2	TRBJ2-7
CASSSPGTGINEQYF	TGTGCCAGCAGTTCCCCCGGGACAGGGATAAACGAGCAGTACTTC	TRBV27	NA	TRBD1	TRBJ2-7
CASSEFYVELTDTQYF	TGTGCCAGCAGTGAGTTCTACGTCGAGCTGACAGATACGCAGTATTTT	TRBV6-1	NA	NA	TRBJ2-3
CASSRGISNQPQHF	TGTGCCAGCAGCAGGGGTATTAGCAATCAGCCCCAGCATTTT	TRBV6-5	NA	NA	TRBJ1-5
CASSPGTGRFQETQYF	TGTGCCAGCTCACCAGGGACAGGTAGATTTCAAGAGACCCAGTACTTC	TRBV18	NA	TRBD1	TRBJ2-5
CASSLARTGGEQYF	TGTGCCAGCAGCTTAGCGAGGACAGGGGGCGAGCAGTACTTC	TRBV7-8	NA	TRBD1	TRBJ2-7
CASSSDRGQTQYF	TGTGCCAGCAGCTCGGACAGGGGTCAGACCCAGTACTTC	TRBV7-9	NA	TRBD1	TRBJ2-5
CASSFGGEAFF	TGTGCCAGCAGCTTTGGAGGGGAAGCTTTCTTT	TRBV7-9	NA	NA	TRBJ1-1
CASSIEGDRVVQYF	TGTGCCAGTAGTATAGAAGGGGACAGGGTGGTACAGTACTTC	TRBV19	NA	TRBD1	TRBJ2-5